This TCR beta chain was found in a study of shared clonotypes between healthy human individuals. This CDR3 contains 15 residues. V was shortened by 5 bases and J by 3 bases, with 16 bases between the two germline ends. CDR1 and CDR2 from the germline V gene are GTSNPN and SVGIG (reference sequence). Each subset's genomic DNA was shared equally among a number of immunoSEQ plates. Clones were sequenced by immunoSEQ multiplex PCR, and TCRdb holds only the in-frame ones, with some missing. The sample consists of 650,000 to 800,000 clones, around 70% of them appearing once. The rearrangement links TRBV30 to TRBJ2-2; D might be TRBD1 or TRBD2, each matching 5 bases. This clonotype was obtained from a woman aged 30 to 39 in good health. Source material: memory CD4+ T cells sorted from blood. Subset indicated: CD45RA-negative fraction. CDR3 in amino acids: CAWETGQADTGELFF. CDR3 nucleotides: TGTGCCTGGGAGACGGGGCAGGCCGACACCGGGGAGCTGTTTTTT.